The clone carrying this T cell receptor beta chain was counted a single time. The data were taken from a study of blood T cells in healthy people across ages. The CDR3 is 13 residues long. V was pared by 1 base and J by 3 bases, with 6 bases between. CDR1 is SGHTA, CDR2 FQGTGA, per germline. Together with a sample-barcoded 5' primer, a J-beta primer mix was included in a second PCR lasting roughly 6 to 12 cycles. TCRdb ran MiXCR on the 5' RACE reads and lists one entry per CDR3 protein. This sample carries 790,000 or so distinct CDR3 sequences, around half of them seen once, and the ten largest clones take about a sixth.

Source material: blood. The V call is TRBV7-3, the J call TRBJ2-5; D not resolved. The receptor was isolated from a man older than 75 in good health. CDR3 sequence: CASSLNWEETQYF. The CDR3 bases are TGTGCCAGCAGCTTAAACTGGGAAGAGACCCAGTACTTC.